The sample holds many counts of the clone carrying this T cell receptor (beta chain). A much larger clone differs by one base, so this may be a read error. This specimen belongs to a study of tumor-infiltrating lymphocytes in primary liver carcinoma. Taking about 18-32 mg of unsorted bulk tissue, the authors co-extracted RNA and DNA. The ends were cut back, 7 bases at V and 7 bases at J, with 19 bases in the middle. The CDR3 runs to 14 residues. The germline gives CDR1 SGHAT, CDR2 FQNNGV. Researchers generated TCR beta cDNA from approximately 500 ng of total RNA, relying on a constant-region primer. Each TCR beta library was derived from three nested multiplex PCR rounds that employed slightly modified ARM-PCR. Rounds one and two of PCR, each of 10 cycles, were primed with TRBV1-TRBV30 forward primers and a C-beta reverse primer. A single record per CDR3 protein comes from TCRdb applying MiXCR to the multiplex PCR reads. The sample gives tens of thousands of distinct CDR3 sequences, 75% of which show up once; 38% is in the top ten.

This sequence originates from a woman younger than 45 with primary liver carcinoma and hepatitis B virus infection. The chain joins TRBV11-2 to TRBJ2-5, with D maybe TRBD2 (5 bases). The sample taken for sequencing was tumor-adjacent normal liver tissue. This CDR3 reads CASTGLGVGGTQYF. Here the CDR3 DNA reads TGTGCCAGCACCGGTCTCGGCGTAGGAGGGACCCAGTACTTC. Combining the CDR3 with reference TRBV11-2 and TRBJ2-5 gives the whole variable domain EAGVAQSPRYKIIEKRQSVAFWCNPISGHATLYWYQQILGQGPKLLIQFQNNGVVDDSQLPKDRFSAERLKGVDSTLKIQPAKLEDSAVYLCASTGLGVGGTQYFGPGTRLLVL.